The rows below give T cell receptor beta chains drawn from one sample of a study of blood T cell repertoires in COVID-19. Assay used: immunoSEQ multiplex PCR; TCRdb lists only in-frame clones, some missing. The sample includes about 49,000 clones, 80% to 85% of them seen just once. Sequences were obtained from peripheral blood. The receptors were sampled from a woman of 80 years or more with COVID-19, enrolled during active disease. Each CDR3 is given with its conserved first and last residue. D genes are given only for firm matches. Size tells how often a clone was seen (once, few, many) or the class of an expanded clone, and some rows leave it out.

V: TRBV6-5
D: TRBD2
size: -
J: TRBJ2-1
DNA: TGTGCCAGCACGATGGAGCGGGAGGGCCGCAATGAGCAGTTCTTC
CDR3: CASTMEREGRNEQFF

V: TRBV7-9
D: -
size: -
J: TRBJ2-4
DNA: TGTGCCAGCAGCTTTGTACTAGCCAAAAACATTCAGTACTTC
CDR3: CASSFVLAKNIQYF

V: TRBV27
D: TRBD1
size: -
J: TRBJ1-3
DNA: TGTGCCAGCAGTGTCGGGACAGGGGCAAACACCATATATTTT
CDR3: CASSVGTGANTIYF

V: TRBV6-5
D: -
size: -
J: TRBJ2-1
DNA: TGTGCCAGCAGTTACTCAAAGAGGAATGAGCAGTTCTTC
CDR3: CASSYSKRNEQFF

V: TRBV7-3
D: TRBD2
size: -
J: TRBJ2-7
DNA: TGTGCCAGCAGCCGCGGGGGTGGCTTCTCCTACGAGCAGTACTTC
CDR3: CASSRGGGFSYEQYF

V: TRBV4-1
D: -
size: -
J: TRBJ1-5
DNA: TGCGCCAGCAGCCAAGATCCACAGCCCAATCAGCCCCAGCATTTT
CDR3: CASSQDPQPNQPQHF

V: TRBV28
D: -
size: -
J: TRBJ2-1
DNA: TGTGCCAGCGAGGGCCACAATGAGCAGTTCTTC
CDR3: CASEGHNEQFF

V: TRBV6-2/TRBV6-3
D: -
size: -
J: TRBJ2-5
DNA: TGTGCCAGCAGCCCCGGAGAGGTCCGGGTGACCCAGTACTTC
CDR3: CASSPGEVRVTQYF

V: TRBV7-9
D: TRBD2
size: -
J: TRBJ2-3
DNA: TGTGCCAGCAGTTGGAGTCCAGCGGGAGAAGATAGAGATACGCAGTATTTT
CDR3: CASSWSPAGEDRDTQYF

V: TRBV7-3
D: TRBD1
size: -
J: TRBJ2-1
DNA: TGTGCCAGCAGCCGGGACAGTAGCTCCTACAATGAGCAGTTCTTC
CDR3: CASSRDSSSYNEQFF

V: TRBV29-1
D: TRBD2
size: -
J: TRBJ2-5
DNA: TGCAGCGTTGAAGGGACTAGGGCAGGACTAGAGACCCAGTACTTC
CDR3: CSVEGTRAGLETQYF

V: TRBV9
D: TRBD2
size: -
J: TRBJ2-5
DNA: TGTGCCAGCACCCTAACTAGCGGGAGGGTCGGGGAGACCCAGTACTTC
CDR3: CASTLTSGRVGETQYF

V: TRBV28
D: TRBD1
size: -
J: TRBJ1-5
DNA: TGTGCCAGCAGTGGAGGGACAGGGGAGGGTCAGCCCCAGCATTTT
CDR3: CASSGGTGEGQPQHF

V: TRBV5-1
D: -
size: -
J: TRBJ1-5
DNA: TGCGCCAGCAGCTTGGATCCGGGGTTCGGTCAGCCCCAGCATTTT
CDR3: CASSLDPGFGQPQHF

V: TRBV16
D: -
size: -
J: TRBJ2-5
DNA: TGTGCCAGCAGCCAATCCAGTGTCCAAGAGACCCAGTACTTC
CDR3: CASSQSSVQETQYF

V: TRBV7-9
D: -
size: -
J: TRBJ1-1
DNA: TGTGCCAGCTTTAAGGCAGGGCCGCGTGAAGCTTTCTTT
CDR3: CASFKAGPREAFF

V: TRBV5-1
D: -
size: once
J: TRBJ1-5
DNA: TGCGCCAGCAGCTTGGAAGGACAGTTTGAGCCCCAGCATTTT
CDR3: CASSLEGQFEPQHF

V: TRBV6-5
D: TRBD1
size: -
J: TRBJ2-7
DNA: TGTGCCAGCAGTACAGGGGCCACCAGCTCCTACGAGCAGTACTTC
CDR3: CASSTGATSSYEQYF

V: TRBV3-1/TRBV3-2
D: -
size: -
J: TRBJ1-6
DNA: TGTGCCAGCAGCCAGGAGGAGAATAATTCACCCCTCCACTTT
CDR3: CASSQEENNSPLHF

V: TRBV27
D: -
size: -
J: TRBJ2-7
DNA: TGTGCCAGCAGTTTACGGAGCTTCTCCTACGAGCAGTACTTC
CDR3: CASSLRSFSYEQYF